This T cell receptor (beta chain) was recorded in a study of T cell responses to AZD1222 COVID-19 vaccine. Whole-study findings and limits: White British people made up most donors, females outnumbered males, and clonal diversity was possibly underestimated.

Method: immunoSEQ multiplex PCR; TCRdb's copy keeps in-frame clones and lacks some. The sample lists 120,000 or so clones, approximately 92% occurring once. There are 16 residues in the CDR3. Germline lookup yields CDR1 MNHEY and CDR2 SMNVEV (reference sequence). Losses at the gene ends were 7 bases for V and 0 bases for J; bases not matched to a gene: 5. For this clone: Its target is unknown.

Sequencing was performed on peripheral blood, taken on day 0 of AZD1222 vaccination. This rearrangement joins TRBV27 to TRBJ2-1, with 11 bases that match TRBD2. This TCR was recovered from an adult in good health. The CDR3 nucleotides are TGTGCCAGCACCGGGGGACTAGCGGACTCCTACAATGAGCAGTTCTTC. Amino acid sequence: CASTGGLADSYNEQFF.